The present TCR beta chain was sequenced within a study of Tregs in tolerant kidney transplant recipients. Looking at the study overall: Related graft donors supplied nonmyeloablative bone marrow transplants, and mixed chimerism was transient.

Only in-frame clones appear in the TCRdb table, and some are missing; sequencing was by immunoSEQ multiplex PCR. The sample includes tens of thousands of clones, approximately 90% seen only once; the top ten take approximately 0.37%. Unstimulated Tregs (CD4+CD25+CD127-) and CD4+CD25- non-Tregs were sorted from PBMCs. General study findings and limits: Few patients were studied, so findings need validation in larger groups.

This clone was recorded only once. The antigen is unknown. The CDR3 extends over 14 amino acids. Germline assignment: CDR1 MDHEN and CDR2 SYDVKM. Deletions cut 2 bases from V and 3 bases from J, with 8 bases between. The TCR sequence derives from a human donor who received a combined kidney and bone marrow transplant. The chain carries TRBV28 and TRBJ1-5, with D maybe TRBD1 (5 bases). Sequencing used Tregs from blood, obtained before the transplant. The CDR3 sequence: CASSLPGYNQPQHF. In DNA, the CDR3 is TGTGCCAGCAGTTTACCAGGGTACAATCAGCCCCAGCATTTT.